This passage covers 3 T cell receptor beta chains from one sample sequenced in a study of blood T cell repertoires in COVID-19. Profiled with immunoSEQ multiplex PCR; TCRdb holds only in-frame clones, not every one. The sample yields 120,000 or so clones, approximately 70% seen once. Sample: peripheral blood. The receptors derive from a human donor with acute or convalescent COVID-19. The donor label of this sample is uncertain.

The V and J genes are TRBV6-5 and TRBJ2-7, with a possible D match to TRBD1 (5 bases). CDR1 is MNHEY, CDR2 SVGAGI, per germline. Trimming pared 6 bases from V and 0 bases from J, leaving 12 bases between. This CDR3 spans 14 amino acids. The CDR3 sequence: CASSRQRFSYEQYF. CDR3 coding DNA: TGTGCCAGCAGCCGACAGCGATTCTCCTACGAGCAGTACTTC.

V is TRBV29-1 and J is TRBJ2-5, with TRBD1 matching over 9 bases. The CDR3 has 14 residues. The ends lost 3 bases at V and 7 bases at J; junction bases unmatched: 9. The germline V gene has CDR1 SQVTM and CDR2 ANQGSEA. Here the CDR3 DNA reads TGCAGCGTTGAGCAGACAGGGGGATTGAGGACCCAGTACTTC. It codes for CSVEQTGGLRTQYF.

The chain links TRBV12-3 or TRBV12-4 to TRBJ1-1, with D unclear. V dropped 6 bases and J dropped 3 bases, with 11 bases sitting between them. The CDR3 totals 13 residues. CDR3 loop: CASSITRDTEAFF. DNA of the CDR3: TGTGCCAGCAGCATTACACGGGACACTGAAGCTTTCTTT.